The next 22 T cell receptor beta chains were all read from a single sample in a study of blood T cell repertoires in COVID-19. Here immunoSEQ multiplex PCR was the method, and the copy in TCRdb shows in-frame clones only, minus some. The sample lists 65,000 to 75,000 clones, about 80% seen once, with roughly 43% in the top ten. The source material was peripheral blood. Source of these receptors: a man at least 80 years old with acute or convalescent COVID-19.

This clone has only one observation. The CDR3 loop reads CASRPATGSTDTQYF. For the CDR3, the DNA is TGCGCCAGCAGGCCGGCTACGGGGAGCACAGATACGCAGTATTTT. The gene calls are TRBV5-1 and TRBJ2-3; TRBD2 might be the D (5 bases). The germline V gene encodes CDR1 SGHRS and CDR2 YFSETQ. The CDR3 sequence is 15 residues long. Trimming removed 5 bases from V and 0 bases from J, with 13 bases in between.

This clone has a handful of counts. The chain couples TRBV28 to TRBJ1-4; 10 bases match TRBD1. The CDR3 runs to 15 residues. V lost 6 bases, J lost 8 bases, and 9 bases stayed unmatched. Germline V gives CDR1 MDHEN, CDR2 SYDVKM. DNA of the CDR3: TGTGCCAGCAGATACCCGACAGGGGGCGAAGAAAAACTGTTTTTT. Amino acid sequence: CASRYPTGGEEKLFF.

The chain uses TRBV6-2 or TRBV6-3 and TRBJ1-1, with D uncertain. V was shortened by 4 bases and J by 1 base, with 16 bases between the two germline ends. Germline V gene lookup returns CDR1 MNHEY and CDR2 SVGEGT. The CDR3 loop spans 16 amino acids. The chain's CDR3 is CASSSFRGTANTEAFF. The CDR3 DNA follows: TGTGCCAGCAGTTCGTTCCGGGGTACGGCGAACACTGAAGCTTTCTTT.

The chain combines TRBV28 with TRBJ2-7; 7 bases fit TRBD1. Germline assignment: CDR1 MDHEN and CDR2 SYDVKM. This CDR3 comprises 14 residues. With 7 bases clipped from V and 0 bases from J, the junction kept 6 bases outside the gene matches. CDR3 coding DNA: TGTGCCAGCATCCCCGGGACAGCCTCCTACGAGCAGTACTTC. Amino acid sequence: CASIPGTASYEQYF. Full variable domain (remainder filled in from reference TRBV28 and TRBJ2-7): DVKVTQSSRYLVKRTGEKVFLECVQDMDHENMFWYRQDPGLGLRLIYFSYDVKMKEKGDIPEGYSVSREKKERFSLILESASTNQTSMYLCASIPGTASYEQYFGPGTRLTVT.

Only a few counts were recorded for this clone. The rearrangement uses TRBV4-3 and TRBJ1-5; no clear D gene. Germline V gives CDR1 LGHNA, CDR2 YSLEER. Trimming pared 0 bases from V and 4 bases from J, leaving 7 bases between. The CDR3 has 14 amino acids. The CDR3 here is CASSQERVNQPQHF. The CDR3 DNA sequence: TGCGCCAGCAGCCAAGAACGGGTGAATCAGCCCCAGCATTTT.

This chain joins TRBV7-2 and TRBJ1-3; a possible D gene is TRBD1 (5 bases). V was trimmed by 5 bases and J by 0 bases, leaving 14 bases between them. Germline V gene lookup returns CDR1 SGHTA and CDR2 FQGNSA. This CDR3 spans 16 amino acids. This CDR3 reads CASSPGLGSSGNTIYF. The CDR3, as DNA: TGTGCCAGCAGCCCAGGGCTGGGAAGCTCTGGAAACACCATATATTTT.

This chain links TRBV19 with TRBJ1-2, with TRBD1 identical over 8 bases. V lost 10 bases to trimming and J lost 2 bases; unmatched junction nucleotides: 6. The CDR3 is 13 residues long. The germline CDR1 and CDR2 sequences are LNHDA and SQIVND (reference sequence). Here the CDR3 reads CATARGPNYGYTF. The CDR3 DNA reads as TGTGCCACAGCCAGGGGGCCGAACTATGGCTACACCTTC.

The CDR3 DNA is TGTGCCAGCAGTCCGCTAGAGGGGGCGAATTCACCCCTCCACTTT. Encoded protein: CASSPLEGANSPLHF. J is TRBJ1-6 and V is TRBV27, with TRBD1 identical over 7 bases. With V trimmed by 5 bases and J by 7 bases, 8 bases remained unmatched. This CDR3 is built from 15 residues. Germline V gene lookup returns CDR1 MNHEY and CDR2 SMNVEV (reference sequence).

The CDR3 DNA sequence: TGCAGCGTTGGGACTAGCGGGAGAGGCGGGGAGCTGTTTTTT. As protein: CSVGTSGRGGELFF. This chain joins TRBV29-1 and TRBJ2-2; 13 nucleotides agree with TRBD2. CDR3 length equals 14 residues. Germline V gene data show CDR1 as SQVTM and CDR2 as ANQGSEA. Trimming at V came to 4 bases and at J to 7 bases, leaving 3 bases not matched to a gene.

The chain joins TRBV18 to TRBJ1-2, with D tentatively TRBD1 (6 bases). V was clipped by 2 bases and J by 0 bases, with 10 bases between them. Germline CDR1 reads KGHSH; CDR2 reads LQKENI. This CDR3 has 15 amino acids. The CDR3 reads CASSPGQPTNYGYTF. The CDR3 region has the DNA TGTGCCAGCTCACCAGGACAGCCTACTAACTATGGCTACACCTTC.

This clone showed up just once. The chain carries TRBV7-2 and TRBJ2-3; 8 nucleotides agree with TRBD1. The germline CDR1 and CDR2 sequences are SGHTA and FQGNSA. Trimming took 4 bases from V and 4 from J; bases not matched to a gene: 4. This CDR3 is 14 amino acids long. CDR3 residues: CASSSQQGADTQYF. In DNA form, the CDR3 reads TGTGCCAGCAGCTCACAACAGGGGGCAGATACGCAGTATTTT.

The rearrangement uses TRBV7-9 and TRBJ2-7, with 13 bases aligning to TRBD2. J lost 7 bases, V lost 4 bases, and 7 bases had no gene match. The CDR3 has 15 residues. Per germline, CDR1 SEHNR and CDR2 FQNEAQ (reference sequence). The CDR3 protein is CASSSGTSGTGEQYF. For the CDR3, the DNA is TGTGCCAGCAGCTCCGGGACTAGCGGGACGGGAGAGCAGTACTTC.

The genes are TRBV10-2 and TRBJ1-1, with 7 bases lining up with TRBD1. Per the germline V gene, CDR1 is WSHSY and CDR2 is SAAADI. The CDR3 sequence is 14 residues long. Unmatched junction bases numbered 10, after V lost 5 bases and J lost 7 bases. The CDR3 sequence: CASSPGGGAIEAFF. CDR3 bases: TGCGCCAGCAGTCCTGGAGGGGGCGCGATTGAAGCTTTCTTT.

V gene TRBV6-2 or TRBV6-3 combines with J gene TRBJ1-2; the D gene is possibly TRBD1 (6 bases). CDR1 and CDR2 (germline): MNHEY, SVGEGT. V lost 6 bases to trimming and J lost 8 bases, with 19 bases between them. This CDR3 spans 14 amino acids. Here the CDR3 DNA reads TGTGCCAGCAGCCCGCTCACGGCAGGGGACGGCTACACCTTC. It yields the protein CASSPLTAGDGYTF.

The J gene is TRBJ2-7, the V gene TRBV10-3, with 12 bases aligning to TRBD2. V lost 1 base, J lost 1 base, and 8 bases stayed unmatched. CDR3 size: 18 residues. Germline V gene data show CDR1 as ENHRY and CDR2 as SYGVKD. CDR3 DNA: TGTGCCATCAGTGAGTTAACTAGCGGGGGGCGTCCGTCCTACGAGCAGTACTTC. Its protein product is CAISELTSGGRPSYEQYF.

The CDR3 nucleotides read TGCGCCAGCAGCTTCCTTAGCGAGGGCGGCACTGAAGCTTTCTTT. Protein product: CASSFLSEGGTEAFF. The gene calls are TRBV5-1 and TRBJ1-1; D uncertain. V lost 2 bases and J lost 4, with 15 bases in between. The germline gives CDR1 SGHRS, CDR2 YFSETQ. This CDR3 is 15 amino acids long.

CDR3 DNA: TGTGCCAGCAGTTTATCCTCCGGGCGGGTCTACGAGCAGTACTTC. Its protein is CASSLSSGRVYEQYF. The chain has TRBV27 and TRBJ2-7, with D possibly matching TRBD2 (5 bases). The germline V gene has CDR1 MNHEY and CDR2 SMNVEV (reference sequence). CDR3 length: 15 amino acids. V lost 0 bases and J 3 bases, leaving 12 bases between the germline ends.

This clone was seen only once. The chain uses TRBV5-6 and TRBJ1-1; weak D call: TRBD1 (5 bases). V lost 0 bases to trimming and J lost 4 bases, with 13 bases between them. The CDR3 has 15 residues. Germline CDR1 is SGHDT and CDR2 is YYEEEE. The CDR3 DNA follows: TGTGCCAGCAGCTTGGATCGCAGGGCTGGCACTGAAGCTTTCTTT. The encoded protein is CASSLDRRAGTEAFF.

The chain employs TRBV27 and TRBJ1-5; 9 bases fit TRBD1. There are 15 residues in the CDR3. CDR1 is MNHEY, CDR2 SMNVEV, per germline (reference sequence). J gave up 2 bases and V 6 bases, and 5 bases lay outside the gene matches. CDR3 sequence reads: CASSWGQGGNQPQHF. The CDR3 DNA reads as TGTGCCAGCAGCTGGGGACAGGGCGGCAATCAGCCCCAGCATTTT.

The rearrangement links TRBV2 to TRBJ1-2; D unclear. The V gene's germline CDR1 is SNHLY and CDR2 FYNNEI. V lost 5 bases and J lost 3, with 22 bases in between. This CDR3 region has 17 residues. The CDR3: CASSNNRLPYTYYGYTF. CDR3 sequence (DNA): TGTGCCAGCAGTAATAACCGTCTGCCGTACACCTACTATGGCTACACCTTC.

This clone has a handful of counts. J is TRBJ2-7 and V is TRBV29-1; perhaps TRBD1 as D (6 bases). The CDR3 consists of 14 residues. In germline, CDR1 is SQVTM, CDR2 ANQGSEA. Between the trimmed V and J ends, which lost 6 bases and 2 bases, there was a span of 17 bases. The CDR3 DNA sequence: TGCAGCGTCTATGGGGACACCTCTACCTACGAGCAGTACTTC. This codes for CSVYGDTSTYEQYF.

The CDR3 coding sequence is TGTGCCAGCAGCTCCGGGACAGTCAGCTCCTACGAGCAGTACTTC. Translated: CASSSGTVSSYEQYF. V and J are TRBV5-4 and TRBJ2-7; 7 bases map to TRBD1. V was pared by 3 bases and J by 0 bases, with 6 bases of the junction left unmatched. Germline CDR1 reads SGHNT; CDR2 reads YYREEE (reference sequence). The CDR3 consists of 15 residues.